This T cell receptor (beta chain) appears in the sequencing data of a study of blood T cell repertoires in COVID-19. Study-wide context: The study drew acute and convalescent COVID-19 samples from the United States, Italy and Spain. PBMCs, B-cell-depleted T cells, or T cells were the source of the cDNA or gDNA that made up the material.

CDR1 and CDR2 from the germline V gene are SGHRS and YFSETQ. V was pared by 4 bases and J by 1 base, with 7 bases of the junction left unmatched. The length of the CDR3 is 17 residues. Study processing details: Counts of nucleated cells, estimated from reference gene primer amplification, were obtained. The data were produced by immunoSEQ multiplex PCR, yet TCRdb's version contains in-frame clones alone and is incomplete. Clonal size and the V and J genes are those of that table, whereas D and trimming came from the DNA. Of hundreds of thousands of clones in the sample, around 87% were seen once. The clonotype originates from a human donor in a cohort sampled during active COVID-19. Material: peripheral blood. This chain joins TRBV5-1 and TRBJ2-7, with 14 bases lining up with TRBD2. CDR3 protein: CASSLGLAGERSYEQYF. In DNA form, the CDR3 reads TGCGCCAGCAGCCTGGGACTAGCGGGAGAAAGGTCCTACGAGCAGTACTTC.